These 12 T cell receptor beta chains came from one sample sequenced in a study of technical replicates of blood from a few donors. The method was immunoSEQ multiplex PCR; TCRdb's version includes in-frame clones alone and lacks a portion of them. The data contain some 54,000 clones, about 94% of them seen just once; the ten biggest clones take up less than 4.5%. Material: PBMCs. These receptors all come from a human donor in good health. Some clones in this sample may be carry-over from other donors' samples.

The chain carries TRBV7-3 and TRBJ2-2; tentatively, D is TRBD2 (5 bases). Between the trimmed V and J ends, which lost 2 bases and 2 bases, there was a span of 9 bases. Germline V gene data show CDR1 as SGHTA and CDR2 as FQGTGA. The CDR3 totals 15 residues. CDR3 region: CASSLPLANTGELFF. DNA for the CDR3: TGTGCCAGCAGCTTACCGCTAGCCAACACCGGGGAGCTGTTTTTT.

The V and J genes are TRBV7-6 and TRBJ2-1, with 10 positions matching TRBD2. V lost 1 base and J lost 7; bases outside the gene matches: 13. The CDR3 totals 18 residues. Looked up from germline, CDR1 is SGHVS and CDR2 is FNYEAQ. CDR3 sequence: CASSLEVRISGRRNEQFF. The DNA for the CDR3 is TGTGCCAGCAGCTTAGAAGTCCGGATTAGCGGGAGGAGGAATGAGCAGTTCTTC.

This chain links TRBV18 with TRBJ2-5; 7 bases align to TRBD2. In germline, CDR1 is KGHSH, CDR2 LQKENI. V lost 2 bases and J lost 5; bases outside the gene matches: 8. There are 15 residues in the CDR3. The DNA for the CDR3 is TGTGCCAGCTCACCATTGGGGAGCGGGATGGAGACCCAGTACTTC. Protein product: CASSPLGSGMETQYF.

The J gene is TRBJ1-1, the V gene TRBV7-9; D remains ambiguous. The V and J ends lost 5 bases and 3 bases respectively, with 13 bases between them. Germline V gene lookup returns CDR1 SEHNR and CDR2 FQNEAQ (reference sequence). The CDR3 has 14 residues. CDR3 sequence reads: CASSHLSRDTEAFF. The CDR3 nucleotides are TGTGCCAGCAGCCACCTTTCGAGGGACACTGAAGCTTTCTTT.

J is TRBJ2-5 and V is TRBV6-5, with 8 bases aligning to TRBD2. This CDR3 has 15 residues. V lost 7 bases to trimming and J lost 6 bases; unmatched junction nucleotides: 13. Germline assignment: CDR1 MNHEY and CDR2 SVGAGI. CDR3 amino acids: CASTYRAGGMKTQYF. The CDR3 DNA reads TGTGCCAGCACCTATAGGGCGGGGGGTATGAAGACCCAGTACTTC.

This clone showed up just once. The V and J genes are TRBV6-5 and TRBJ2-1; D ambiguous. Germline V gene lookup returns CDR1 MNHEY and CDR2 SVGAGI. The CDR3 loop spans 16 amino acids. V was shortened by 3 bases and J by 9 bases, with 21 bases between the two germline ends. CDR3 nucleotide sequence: TGTGCCAGCAGTTATATGGCCGTCAGTGGTTCGGGTGAGCAGTTCTTC. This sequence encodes CASSYMAVSGSGEQFF.

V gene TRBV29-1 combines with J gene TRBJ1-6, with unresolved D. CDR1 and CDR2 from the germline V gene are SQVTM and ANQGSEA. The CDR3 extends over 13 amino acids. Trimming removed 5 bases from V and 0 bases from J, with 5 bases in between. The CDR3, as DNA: TGCAGCGTTCGGAGCTCCTATAATTCACCCCTCCACTTT. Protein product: CSVRSSYNSPLHF.

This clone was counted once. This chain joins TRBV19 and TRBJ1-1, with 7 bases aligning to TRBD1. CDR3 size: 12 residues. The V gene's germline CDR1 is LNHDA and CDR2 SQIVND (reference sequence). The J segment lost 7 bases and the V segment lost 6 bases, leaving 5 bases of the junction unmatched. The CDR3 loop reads CASSGDRIEAFF. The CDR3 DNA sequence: TGTGCCAGTAGCGGGGACAGAATTGAAGCTTTCTTT.

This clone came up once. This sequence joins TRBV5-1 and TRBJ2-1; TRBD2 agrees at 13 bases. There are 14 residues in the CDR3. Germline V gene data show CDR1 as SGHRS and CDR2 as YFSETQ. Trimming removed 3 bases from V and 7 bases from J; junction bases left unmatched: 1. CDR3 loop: CASSSGLAGNEQFF. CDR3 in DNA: TGCGCCAGCAGCTCGGGACTAGCGGGGAATGAGCAGTTCTTC.

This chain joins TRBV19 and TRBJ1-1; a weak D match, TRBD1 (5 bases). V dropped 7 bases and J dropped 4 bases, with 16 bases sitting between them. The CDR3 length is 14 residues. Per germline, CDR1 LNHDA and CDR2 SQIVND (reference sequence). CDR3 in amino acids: CASTIRPGGTEAFF. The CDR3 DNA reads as TGTGCCAGTACGATAAGGCCGGGGGGCACTGAAGCTTTCTTT.

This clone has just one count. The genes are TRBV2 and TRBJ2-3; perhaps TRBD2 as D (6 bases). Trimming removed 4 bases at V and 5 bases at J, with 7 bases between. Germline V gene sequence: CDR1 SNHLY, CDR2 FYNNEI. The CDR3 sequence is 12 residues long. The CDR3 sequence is CASSGDLDTQYF. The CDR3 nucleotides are TGTGCCAGCAGTGGGGACTTAGATACGCAGTATTTT.

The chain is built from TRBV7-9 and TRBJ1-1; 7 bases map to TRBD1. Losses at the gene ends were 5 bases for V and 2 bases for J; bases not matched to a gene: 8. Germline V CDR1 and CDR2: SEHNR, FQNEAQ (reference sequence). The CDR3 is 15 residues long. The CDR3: CASSLSGQHNTEAFF. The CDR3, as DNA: TGTGCCAGCAGCCTATCGGGACAGCACAACACTGAAGCTTTCTTT.